What follows are 28 T cell receptor beta chains derived from one specimen sequenced in a study of cytomegalovirus exposure and HLA in healthy donors. This PCR relied on a set of 60 Vbeta primers and 13 Jbeta primers. Data came from immunoSEQ multiplex PCR; TCRdb stores just in-frame clones and leaves some out. The sample shows approximately 100,000 clones, approximately 66% of them seen only once. The specimen sequenced was PBMCs. The receptors were gathered from a man in his forties in good health and CMV-seropositive.

A few counts support this clone. The chain recombines TRBV4-3 with TRBJ2-1; no reliable D call. There are 16 residues in the CDR3. Per the germline V gene, CDR1 is LGHNA and CDR2 is YSLEER. The germline V and J ends were trimmed by 0 bases and 0 bases, with 9 bases remaining between them. For the CDR3, the DNA is TGCGCCAGCAGCCAAGATTGGCGGAGCTCCTACAATGAGCAGTTCTTC. This gives the protein CASSQDWRSSYNEQFF.

The chain combines TRBV5-1 with TRBJ1-4, with D possibly matching TRBD1 (6 bases). V was pared by 3 bases and J by 8 bases, with 14 bases between. CDR1 and CDR2 (germline): SGHRS, YFSETQ. The CDR3 totals 14 residues. The CDR3, as DNA: TGCGCCAGCAGCTATGGGGGCTTTAACGAAAAACTGTTTTTT. It translates to CASSYGGFNEKLFF.

This clone came up a few times. Here the CDR3 reads CASSPEQETQYF. The CDR3 region has the DNA TGCGCCAGCAGCCCCGAGCAAGAGACCCAGTACTTC. The chain carries TRBV5-1 and TRBJ2-5; D gene uncertain. Germline-derived CDR1 and CDR2 are SGHRS and YFSETQ. This CDR3 has 12 residues. V gave up 4 bases and J gave up 2 bases, with 6 bases separating them.

V and J are TRBV5-4 and TRBJ1-1; D is possibly TRBD1 (5 bases). Trimming stripped 4 bases from V and 2 bases from J, with 12 bases between. From germline, CDR1 is SGHNT and CDR2 YYREEE (reference sequence). This CDR3 comprises 14 residues. The CDR3: CASSHPTENTEAFF. DNA of the CDR3: TGTGCCAGCAGCCATCCGACAGAAAACACTGAAGCTTTCTTT.

This clone was observed many times. The chain couples TRBV4-3 to TRBJ2-6; D not certain. The CDR3 has 15 residues. V gave up 1 base and J gave up 0 bases, with 4 bases separating them. Germline CDR1 reads LGHNA; CDR2 reads YSLEER. This CDR3 is CASSQVGSGANVLTF. The CDR3 region has the DNA TGCGCCAGCAGCCAAGTCGGCTCTGGGGCCAACGTCCTGACTTTC.

In its sample, this clone was seen a few times. V and J are TRBV10-3 and TRBJ2-1; 7 bases align to TRBD2. The CDR3 spans 15 residues. V lost 3 bases to trimming and J lost 8 bases; unmatched junction nucleotides: 10. Germline V gene lookup returns CDR1 ENHRY and CDR2 SYGVKD. CDR3 region: CAISESSGGADEQFF. CDR3 DNA: TGTGCCATCAGTGAAAGTTCGGGAGGCGCGGATGAGCAGTTCTTC.

The sample holds one count of this clone. V usage is TRBV4-2 and J usage is TRBJ1-2; D is unresolved. The V and J ends lost 1 base and 0 bases respectively, with 12 bases between them. This CDR3 has 16 amino acids. CDR1 is LGHNA and CDR2 is YNFKEQ in the germline V gene. The DNA for the CDR3 is TGTGCCAGCAGCCAAGTAAGCCAGGCTACTAACTATGGCTACACCTTC. Protein: CASSQVSQATNYGYTF.

This clone has just one count. This chain links TRBV7-6 with TRBJ2-5, with a possible D match to TRBD2 (5 bases). The germline V gene has CDR1 SGHVS and CDR2 FNYEAQ. CDR3 size: 15 residues. V was pared by 4 bases and J by 1 base, with 13 bases between. The CDR3 DNA reads as TGTGCCAGCAGCTCAACCTGGAGCGGCCAAGAGACCCAGTACTTC. Its translation: CASSSTWSGQETQYF. The whole variable domain, filled in from reference TRBV7-6 and TRBJ2-5, reads GAGVSQSPRYKVTKRGQDVALRCDPISGHVSLYWYRQALGQGPEFLTYFNYEAQQDKSGLPNDRFSAERPEGSISTLTIQRTEQRDSAMYRCASSSTWSGQETQYFGPGTRLLVL.

This chain links TRBV28 with TRBJ1-2, with a weak D call TRBD1 (5 bases). The CDR3 has 11 amino acids. Trimming shortened V by 2 bases and J by 7 bases, and 5 bases separated the two germline ends. The germline V gene encodes CDR1 MDHEN and CDR2 SYDVKM. The CDR3 region is CASSLGAGYTF. CDR3 coding DNA: TGTGCCAGCAGTTTAGGGGCTGGCTACACCTTC.

CDR3 bases: TGCGCCAGCAGCTTATCGAGCGGGAGTGTCGAGACCCAGTACTTC. It encodes CASSLSSGSVETQYF. The rearrangement uses TRBV5-1 and TRBJ2-5; 8 nucleotides match TRBD2. V lost 2 bases and J lost 5; bases outside the gene matches: 8. The CDR3 loop spans 15 amino acids. Germline CDR1 reads SGHRS; CDR2 reads YFSETQ.

V and J are TRBV6-5 and TRBJ1-4; D not certain. The germline gives CDR1 MNHEY, CDR2 SVGAGI. Between the trimmed V and J ends, which lost 6 bases and 2 bases, there was a span of 10 bases. The CDR3 runs to 14 residues. CDR3 amino acids: CASRLRSTNEKLFF. The CDR3 DNA reads TGTGCCAGCAGGCTACGGAGTACTAATGAAAAACTGTTTTTT.

The chain joins TRBV7-2 to TRBJ2-7; TRBD2 agrees at 7 bases. CDR3 size: 17 residues. V lost 4 bases and J lost 0; bases outside the gene matches: 12. Per the germline V gene, CDR1 is SGHTA and CDR2 is FQGNSA. The CDR3 nucleotides are TGTGCCAGCAGCTCGCCCCCGACCTGGGGGGGCTCCTACGAGCAGTACTTC. Translated: CASSSPPTWGGSYEQYF. Using reference TRBV7-2 and TRBJ2-7 for the parts outside the CDR3, the full variable domain is GAGVSQSPSNKVTEKGKDVELRCDPISGHTALYWYRQSLGQGLEFLIYFQGNSAPDKSGLPSDRFSAERTGGSVSTLTIQRTQQEDSAVYLCASSSPPTWGGSYEQYFGPGTRLTVT.

The rearrangement uses TRBV5-4 and TRBJ2-5; tentative D call: TRBD1 (6 bases). The CDR3 is 13 amino acids. V lost 4 bases and J lost 5, with 12 bases in between. Germline CDR1 is SGHNT and CDR2 is YYREEE (reference sequence). CDR3 nucleotide sequence: TGTGCCAGCAGCGCAAACAGGGATGAGACCCAGTACTTC. This translates into CASSANRDETQYF.

The genes are TRBV9 and TRBJ1-1; no firm D call. Deletions cut 2 bases from V and 2 bases from J, with 10 bases between. CDR3 length equals 14 residues. Per the germline V gene, CDR1 is SGDLS and CDR2 is YYNGEE. The CDR3 loop reads CASSVGRINTEAFF. The CDR3 region has the DNA TGTGCCAGCAGCGTGGGGAGAATAAACACTGAAGCTTTCTTT.

The chain employs TRBV7-9 and TRBJ2-7; D is perhaps TRBD2 (6 bases). Germline V gives CDR1 SEHNR, CDR2 FQNEAQ (reference sequence). V lost 6 bases, J lost 3 bases, and 15 bases lay in between. This CDR3 is 14 amino acids long. The CDR3, as DNA: TGTGCCAGCAGTTCCGGGACTCCTCGCTACGAGCAGTACTTC. Its translation: CASSSGTPRYEQYF.

The chain joins TRBV5-4 to TRBJ1-2; TRBD1 agrees at 9 bases. CDR3 size: 15 residues. The germline V gene encodes CDR1 SGHNT and CDR2 YYREEE (reference sequence). V shed 4 bases and J 6 bases; nucleotides not matched to a gene: 10. CDR3 region: CASSDGTGFFDGYTF. CDR3 DNA sequence: TGTGCCAGCAGCGACGGGACAGGGTTTTTTGATGGCTACACCTTC.

J is TRBJ1-5 and V is TRBV27, with TRBD1 as a possible D gene (5 bases). V was shortened by 3 bases and J by 1 base, with 10 bases between the two germline ends. The CDR3 covers 15 residues. The germline gives CDR1 MNHEY, CDR2 SMNVEV (reference sequence). The CDR3, as DNA: TGTGCCAGCAGTTTGGGTCCAGGGAGCAATCAGCCCCAGCATTTT. Residues: CASSLGPGSNQPQHF.

As for this clone: Other DNA sequences in this sample translate to the same CDR3. This chain uses TRBV9 with TRBJ2-1; 11 bases are a match to TRBD2. The CDR3 consists of 16 residues. Looked up from germline, CDR1 is SGDLS and CDR2 is YYNGEE. The V gene end was trimmed by 4 bases and the J gene end by 1 base; junction bases not matched to a gene: 4. This CDR3 reads CASSPGTSGSYNEQFF. The DNA of the CDR3 is TGTGCCAGCAGCCCCGGGACTAGCGGATCCTACAATGAGCAGTTCTTC.

The chain joins TRBV29-1 to TRBJ2-1, with D possibly being TRBD1 (5 bases). V lost 3 bases, J lost 7 bases, and 10 bases lay in between. CDR1 SQVTM and CDR2 ANQGSEA come from the germline V gene. The CDR3 has 12 residues. The CDR3 nucleotides are TGCAGCGTTGAGCGACAGCCTAATGAGCAGTTCTTC. This gives the protein CSVERQPNEQFF.

This clone was observed a handful of times. The chain couples TRBV5-6 to TRBJ1-2; D might be TRBD1 (6 bases). This CDR3 spans 13 amino acids. The V end lost 3 bases, the J end lost 14 bases, and 20 bases lay between the germline ends. Per the germline V gene, CDR1 is SGHDT and CDR2 is YYEEEE. The CDR3 bases are TGTGCCAGCAGCTCGGGACACTCCGTGCCCTTAACCTTC. Protein: CASSSGHSVPLTF.

The V and J genes are TRBV6-5 and TRBJ1-2; a possible D gene is TRBD1 (5 bases). Trimming pared 4 bases from V and 1 base from J, leaving 7 bases between. The CDR3 loop spans 13 amino acids. The germline V gene has CDR1 MNHEY and CDR2 SVGAGI. CDR3 in DNA: TGTGCCAGCAGTTCGGGGGGTAACTATGGCTACACCTTC. This sequence encodes CASSSGGNYGYTF.

The rearrangement links TRBV4-1 to TRBJ2-3, with TRBD2 matching 7 bases. The V gene end was trimmed by 8 bases and the J gene end by 2 bases; junction bases not matched to a gene: 10. Germline-derived CDR1 and CDR2 are MGHRA and YSYEKL. CDR3 size: 15 residues. The CDR3 DNA reads as TGCGCCAGCCTCGACCTAGCGGAGATCACAGATACGCAGTATTTT. It yields the protein CASLDLAEITDTQYF.

This rearrangement joins TRBV18 to TRBJ2-1; no firm D call. Germline lookup yields CDR1 KGHSH and CDR2 LQKENI. The V end was cut by 2 bases, the J end by 8 bases, with 13 bases between. The CDR3 totals 14 residues. This chain's CDR3 is CASSPNSLVDEQFF. The CDR3 nucleotides are TGTGCCAGCTCACCAAATTCTCTCGTAGATGAGCAGTTCTTC.

The chain carries TRBV4-1 and TRBJ2-3, with D unresolved. This CDR3 has 14 amino acids. V was pared by 4 bases and J by 0 bases, with 8 bases between. CDR1 MGHRA and CDR2 YSYEKL come from the germline V gene. CDR3: CASSPPTSTDTQYF. The DNA for the CDR3 is TGCGCCAGCAGCCCACCGACTAGCACAGATACGCAGTATTTT.

The gene calls are TRBV19 and TRBJ2-2; 8 nucleotides agree with TRBD1. Germline CDR1 reads LNHDA; CDR2 reads SQIVND (reference sequence). Trimming at V came to 9 bases and at J to 0 bases, leaving 6 bases not matched to a gene. There are 15 residues in the CDR3. CDR3 amino acids: CASQKGQANTGELFF. For the CDR3, the DNA is TGTGCCAGCCAAAAGGGACAGGCGAACACCGGGGAGCTGTTTTTT.

The chain uses TRBV6-1 and TRBJ1-3; D is possibly TRBD1 (5 bases). CDR1 and CDR2 from the germline V gene are MNHNS and SASEGT. There are 16 residues in the CDR3. Deletions cut 4 bases from V and 7 bases from J, with 20 bases between. The CDR3 protein is CASSGGQGLSGNTIYF. In DNA, the CDR3 is TGTGCCAGCAGTGGCGGGCAGGGACTGTCCGGGAACACCATATATTTT.

CDR3 residues: CASSPGGSLGANYGYTF. The CDR3 bases are TGTGCCAGCAGCCCGGGAGGGTCCCTTGGGGCTAACTATGGCTACACCTTC. This chain connects TRBV13 to TRBJ1-2; D remains unclear. CDR1 and CDR2 from the germline V gene are PRHDT and FYEKMQ (reference sequence). With 5 bases removed from V and 0 bases from J, the gap between germline ends came to 19 bases. The CDR3 runs 17 residues.

The chain is built from TRBV4-1 and TRBJ2-7; 12 nucleotides line up with TRBD2. There are 18 residues in the CDR3. J gave up 0 bases and V 4 bases, and 10 bases lay outside the gene matches. Looked up from germline, CDR1 is MGHRA and CDR2 is YSYEKL. The CDR3, as DNA: TGCGCCAGCAGCCCAGGACTAGCGGGAATCCTTAGCTCCTACGAGCAGTACTTC. Translation gives CASSPGLAGILSSYEQYF.